The following is a T cell receptor (beta chain) sequence with its context. This sample stems from a study of blood T cell repertoires in COVID-19. Here immunoSEQ multiplex PCR was the method, and the copy in TCRdb shows in-frame clones only, minus some. The table includes 90,000 to 130,000 clones, around four fifths detected once. The clonotype originates from a woman in her seventies with acute or convalescent COVID-19. Input material: peripheral blood.

CDR3 region: CSASPGTGASNQPQHF. The CDR3 region has the DNA TGCAGTGCTAGTCCCGGGACAGGGGCAAGCAATCAGCCCCAGCATTTT. This chain connects TRBV20-1 to TRBJ1-5; TRBD1 matches at 10 bases. The CDR3 runs to 16 residues. The ends lost 3 bases at V and 1 base at J; junction bases unmatched: 6. Germline assignment: CDR1 DFQATT and CDR2 SNEGSKA (reference sequence).